This entry is about one TCR beta chain. No antigen is known for it. No base quality information exists; no much larger clone differs at one position. The sample originates from a study of T cell repertoires in cytomegalovirus infection (dated by TCRdb to between 2018 and 2020). The study in broad terms: Donor HLA type was relevant to the analysis, as public TCR beta signatures indicated carriage of CMV infection together with the matching HLA type. Overall results and qualifications from the work: Cumulative frequency of public TCR beta family members discriminated carriers of CMV infection plus the relevant HLA type in this cohort and an independent 352-donor cohort. The ex vivo response was dominated by HLA-C-restricted CMV-specific TCR beta clonotypes, which also provided the single most frequent clonotype in two of eight donors.

Instrument on record: Illumina HiSeq 1500. TCRdb reanalyzed the raw reads on its own, using fastp at Q25 for trimming and MiXCR for clone calling, and kept in-frame beta chains. Every entry covers one CDR3 protein and lists the most common genes and DNA from its rows. The table for this sample lists some 150,000 distinct CDR3 sequences; 20% to 25% of them were counted only once. In total, the top ten clones hold 9.5% to 13% of the sample. The sample consisted of PBMCs. The clonotype originates from a human donor in good health (CMV status not recorded). Some clones in this sample may be carry-over from other donors' samples.

The sequenced DNA: TGCAGCGTTGTTGCTTCGGGCTTCTTGAACACTGAAGCTTTCTTT. Protein translation: CSVVASGFLNTEAFF. Recombination connected TRBV29-1 to TRBJ1-1; the D gene lacks a confident call. The germline ends are 15 bases apart after V is trimmed by 4 bases and J by 0 bases. The cysteine opens and the phenylalanine closes a CDR3 of 15 amino acids. Only the CDR3 portion is preserved as DNA: 45 bases, with reading frame beginning at the first base. Via the germline V gene, CDR1 is SQVTM and CDR2 ANQGSEA.